A selection of T cell receptor beta chains follows, all from one sample in a study of blood T cells in healthy people across ages. MiXCR, applied by TCRdb to the 5' RACE reads, yields one record per CDR3 protein. The profile shows 600,000 to 650,000 distinct CDR3 sequences, approximately 50% of them singletons. The sample was blood. All receptors derive from a man aged 60 to 75 in good health. The CDR3 runs from the conserved cysteine through the conserved F or W. The order of the fields is CDR3 DNA, CDR3 protein, clone size, V gene, CDR3 length, J gene, D gene. A D gene is named only where the DNA matches it firmly. Not all rows give a size; the values are once, few, many and, for expanded clones, a class.

CDR3 DNA: TGTGCCAGCAGCGTAGGTGGACAATTTACCTACGAGCAGTACTTC
CDR3 protein: CASSVGGQFTYEQYF
clone size: NA
V gene: TRBV9
CDR3 length: 15
J gene: TRBJ2-7
D gene: NA

CDR3 DNA: TGTGCCAGCTCACCCGATGCGGATGCGAATGGCTACACCTTC
CDR3 protein: CASSPDADANGYTF
clone size: few
V gene: TRBV18
CDR3 length: 14
J gene: TRBJ1-2
D gene: NA

CDR3 DNA: TGCGCTGCACGGGAGAACACTGAAGCTTTCTTT
CDR3 protein: CAARENTEAFF
clone size: NA
V gene: TRBV6-1
CDR3 length: 11
J gene: TRBJ1-1
D gene: NA

CDR3 DNA: TGCACCGATGGGGGGTCATCATCACCCTACGAGCAGTACTTC
CDR3 protein: CTDGGSSSPYEQYF
clone size: few
V gene: TRBV5-1
CDR3 length: 14
J gene: TRBJ2-7
D gene: NA

CDR3 DNA: TGCGCCAGCAGCTCACTGACAGGAACCCAAGAGACCCAGTACTTC
CDR3 protein: CASSSLTGTQETQYF
clone size: NA
V gene: TRBV4-1
CDR3 length: 15
J gene: TRBJ2-5
D gene: NA

CDR3 DNA: TGTGCCAGCAGCCCCACCAAGCCGTCGATTCGCGGAACCTCTGGGGCCAACGTCCTGACTTTC
CDR3 protein: CASSPTKPSIRGTSGANVLTF
clone size: few
V gene: TRBV11-2
CDR3 length: 21
J gene: TRBJ2-6
D gene: NA

CDR3 DNA: TGTGCCAGCAGTTTCATTGGGGGGTCCACTGAAGCTTTCTTT
CDR3 protein: CASSFIGGSTEAFF
clone size: NA
V gene: TRBV28
CDR3 length: 14
J gene: TRBJ1-1
D gene: NA

CDR3 DNA: TGTGCCAGCAGTGGGGAGACAGGGACCTCACCCCTCCACTTT
CDR3 protein: CASSGETGTSPLHF
clone size: NA
V gene: TRBV2
CDR3 length: 14
J gene: TRBJ1-6
D gene: TRBD1

CDR3 DNA: TGTGCCAGCAGCCGCCGGTTTGGCCACGGGCAAACTAGCACAGATACGCAGTATTTT
CDR3 protein: CASSRRFGHGQTSTDTQYF
clone size: NA
V gene: TRBV7-8
CDR3 length: 19
J gene: TRBJ2-3
D gene: NA

CDR3 DNA: TGTGCCAGCAGCTTAGGACTAGCGGCTGGGAGTGAGCAGTTCTTC
CDR3 protein: CASSLGLAAGSEQFF
clone size: few
V gene: TRBV7-9
CDR3 length: 15
J gene: TRBJ2-1
D gene: TRBD2

CDR3 DNA: TGTGCCAGCCACAGGGATACTAACTATGGCTACACCTTC
CDR3 protein: CASHRDTNYGYTF
clone size: NA
V gene: TRBV2
CDR3 length: 13
J gene: TRBJ1-2
D gene: NA

CDR3 DNA: TGCGCCAGCAGCCAAGATAGCATAGCGGGGGGGATCAAACAAGAGACCCAGTACTTC
CDR3 protein: CASSQDSIAGGIKQETQYF
clone size: once
V gene: TRBV4-1
CDR3 length: 19
J gene: TRBJ2-5
D gene: TRBD2

CDR3 DNA: TGTGCCAGCAGGGGGGCCTCGGGGACCCAGTACTTC
CDR3 protein: CASRGASGTQYF
clone size: NA
V gene: TRBV2
CDR3 length: 12
J gene: TRBJ2-5
D gene: NA

CDR3 DNA: TGCAGTGCTAGAGGGGGAGGGAACGAAGCTTTCTTT
CDR3 protein: CSARGGGNEAFF
clone size: NA
V gene: TRBV20-1
CDR3 length: 12
J gene: TRBJ1-1
D gene: NA

CDR3 DNA: TGTGCCAGCAGATCTACGGGACAGGGGGCAGATGAGCAGTTCTTC
CDR3 protein: CASRSTGQGADEQFF
clone size: NA
V gene: TRBV7-9
CDR3 length: 15
J gene: TRBJ2-1
D gene: TRBD1

CDR3 DNA: TGTGCCAGCAGCCAAGACGCGGGAGGTTCCTACAATGAGCAGTTCTTC
CDR3 protein: CASSQDAGGSYNEQFF
clone size: NA
V gene: TRBV3-1
CDR3 length: 16
J gene: TRBJ2-1
D gene: TRBD2

CDR3 DNA: TGTGCCAGCAGCTTAAGTAGGGTATGGCCCCAGCATTTT
CDR3 protein: CASSLSRVWPQHF
clone size: few
V gene: TRBV7-2
CDR3 length: 13
J gene: TRBJ1-5
D gene: NA

CDR3 DNA: TGTGCCAGCAGCCACCAGGGACTACTAAACTATGGCTACACCTTC
CDR3 protein: CASSHQGLLNYGYTF
clone size: NA
V gene: TRBV14
CDR3 length: 15
J gene: TRBJ1-2
D gene: NA

CDR3 DNA: TGCAGCGTTGGGGAGGACCAATACGAGCAGTACTTC
CDR3 protein: CSVGEDQYEQYF
clone size: many
V gene: TRBV29-1
CDR3 length: 12
J gene: TRBJ2-7
D gene: NA

CDR3 DNA: TGCAGTGCTAGAGATGAACGGCTAGTCCCCGGGGAGACCCAGTACTTC
CDR3 protein: CSARDERLVPGETQYF
clone size: few
V gene: TRBV20-1
CDR3 length: 16
J gene: TRBJ2-5
D gene: NA

CDR3 DNA: TGTGCCAGCAGCTCGTTTACAGATACGCAGTATTTT
CDR3 protein: CASSSFTDTQYF
clone size: many
V gene: TRBV7-2
CDR3 length: 12
J gene: TRBJ2-3
D gene: NA

CDR3 DNA: TGTGCCAGCAGCCCCGCGGGATCTAAGTACTACGAGCAGTACTTC
CDR3 protein: CASSPAGSKYYEQYF
clone size: NA
V gene: TRBV7-9
CDR3 length: 15
J gene: TRBJ2-7
D gene: NA

CDR3 DNA: TGTGCCAGCATCGGACAGGGGAATTCACCCCTCCACTTT
CDR3 protein: CASIGQGNSPLHF
clone size: NA
V gene: TRBV2
CDR3 length: 13
J gene: TRBJ1-6
D gene: TRBD1